Listed below are T cell receptor beta chains from one sample, sequenced in a study of OX40 agonist ivuxolimab in advanced cancers. Profiled with immunoSEQ multiplex PCR; TCRdb holds only in-frame clones, not every one. This sample has about 22,000 clones; 70% to 90% occur once, and the top ten carry 30% to 40%. The sample here was CD4+ or CD8+ T cells sorted from blood, taken in a trial of the OX40 agonist ivuxolimab. The source of these receptors is an adult with an advanced solid tumor such as melanoma, head and neck, liver or kidney cancer. The CDR3 runs from the conserved cysteine through the conserved F or W. The D gene is left open where the match is weak. Only some rows state a clone size, as once, few, many or a class for expanded clones.

j_call,clone_size,d_call,v_call,cdr3_nt,cdr3_aa
TRBJ1-5,NA,NA,TRBV9,TGTGCCAGCAGCGTCTCCGATGGGGGCCAGCCCCAGCATTTT,CASSVSDGGQPQHF
TRBJ1-1,NA,TRBD1,TRBV5-1,TGCGCCAGCAGCTTGGCGGGACAGTCCACTGAAGCTTTCTTT,CASSLAGQSTEAFF
TRBJ1-1,NA,NA,TRBV6-4,TGTGCCAGCAGGGACAGACTACAGAACACTGAAGCTTTCTTT,CASRDRLQNTEAFF
TRBJ2-1,NA,NA,TRBV7-9,TGTGCCATCCATCCAGGGGGGTTCAATGAGCAGTTCTTC,CAIHPGGFNEQFF
TRBJ2-2,NA,TRBD1,TRBV5-1,TGCGCCAGCAGGCCAGACAGGGGGTACACCGGGGAGCTGTTTTTT,CASRPDRGYTGELFF
TRBJ1-1,few,TRBD1,TRBV19,TGTGCCAGTAGTATAGAAGGACAGGGGGCATGGAACACTGAAGCTTTCTTT,CASSIEGQGAWNTEAFF
TRBJ2-5,NA,TRBD2,TRBV4-2,TGTGCCAGCAGCCAAGAGGCTAGCGGGGTCCAAGAGACCCAGTACTTC,CASSQEASGVQETQYF
TRBJ2-5,few,NA,TRBV6-6,TGTGCCAGCAGCCCCCGCAGCGAACAAGAGACCCAGTACTTC,CASSPRSEQETQYF
TRBJ1-5,once,NA,TRBV30,TGTGCCTGGAGGACAGGAGTCGGACAGCCCCAGCATTTT,CAWRTGVGQPQHF
TRBJ1-1,medium-sized,NA,TRBV14,TGTGCCAGCAGCCAGGGCAGGGGGAACACTGAAGCTTTCTTT,CASSQGRGNTEAFF
TRBJ1-2,NA,TRBD1,TRBV6-4,TGTGCCAGCAGTGACTCCGCAGGGGGTGGCTACACCTTC,CASSDSAGGGYTF
TRBJ2-1,NA,NA,TRBV25-1,TGTGCCAGCAGTCGAGGACCCTCCTCCTACAATGAGCAGTTCTTC,CASSRGPSSYNEQFF
TRBJ1-4,NA,TRBD1,TRBV28,TGTGCCAGCAGCTCGGACAGGGGTCGGGAAAAACTGTTTTTT,CASSSDRGREKLFF
TRBJ1-1,NA,NA,TRBV4-1,TGCGCCAGCAGCCAAGGAATGGGAGGCGGGGGTAACACTGAAGCTTTCTTT,CASSQGMGGGGNTEAFF
TRBJ2-7,NA,NA,TRBV27,TGTGCCAGCAGTTTATTCCCCTCCGGCGAGCAGTACTTC,CASSLFPSGEQYF
TRBJ2-7,NA,NA,TRBV7-2,TGTGCCAGCAGCTTGGACGGTCCCGGCGAGCAGTACTTC,CASSLDGPGEQYF
TRBJ1-1,NA,TRBD1,TRBV18,TGTGCCAGCTCGCCGACAGGGAGATCCACTGAAGCTTTCTTT,CASSPTGRSTEAFF
TRBJ2-7,NA,TRBD1,TRBV5-1,TGCGCCAGCAGCCCCGGGACAGGGGGTCCCTACGAGCAGTACTTC,CASSPGTGGPYEQYF
TRBJ2-1,NA,TRBD1,TRBV28,TGTGCCAGCACCACGGACAGGGAGGCCTACAATGAGCAGTTCTTC,CASTTDREAYNEQFF
TRBJ2-7,NA,TRBD2,TRBV5-1,TGCGCCAGCAACTGGGAGGGAACTGGGGAGCAGTACTTC,CASNWEGTGEQYF
TRBJ2-7,NA,NA,TRBV7-6,TGTGCCAGCAGCTTCCCAGGGGACGAGCAGTACTTC,CASSFPGDEQYF
TRBJ1-2,NA,NA,TRBV30,TGTGCCTGGAGTGTACTGGACAGTACCTACTATGGCTACACCTTC,CAWSVLDSTYYGYTF
TRBJ2-2,NA,TRBD2,TRBV7-6,TGTGCCAGCAGCCCGTTAGCGGGAGGGCCGGACACCGGGGAGCTGTTTTTT,CASSPLAGGPDTGELFF
TRBJ2-4,NA,TRBD1,TRBV5-4,TGTGCCAGCAGCGTAAGGGGGCCGGAGAAAAACATTCAGTACTTC,CASSVRGPEKNIQYF
TRBJ2-7,NA,TRBD2,TRBV5-6,TGTGCCAGCAGCTTGCTAGCGGGGGGATCCTACGAGCAGTACTTC,CASSLLAGGSYEQYF
TRBJ2-3,NA,TRBD2,TRBV7-9,TGTGCCAGCAGCCTGACTAGCGGGAGTACAGATACGCAGTATTTT,CASSLTSGSTDTQYF